The 6 T cell receptor beta chains presented below share a single source sample, sequenced in a study of cytomegalovirus exposure and HLA in healthy donors. Measured with immunoSEQ multiplex PCR; TCRdb has only the in-frame clones, and not every one. The sample includes roughly 150,000 clones, approximately 90% of them seen just once. Sequenced material: PBMCs. These receptors were obtained from a young man in good health and CMV-seronegative.

This chain uses TRBV29-1 with TRBJ1-1, with a possible D match to TRBD1 (6 bases). CDR1 and CDR2 from the germline V gene are SQVTM and ANQGSEA. The ends were cut back, 7 bases at V and 1 base at J, with 16 bases in the middle. The CDR3 covers 14 residues. The CDR3 nucleotides are TGCAGCGGTGGGTTGTCGGGACAGAACACTGAAGCTTTCTTT. As protein: CSGGLSGQNTEAFF.

The chain recombines TRBV13 with TRBJ2-3; tentative D call: TRBD1 (6 bases). Trimming left V 4 bases short and J 2 bases short, with 13 bases between. The length of the CDR3 is 15 residues. CDR1 and CDR2 (germline): PRHDT, FYEKMQ (reference sequence). The CDR3, as DNA: TGTGCCAGCAGCTACAACAGGGTTTACACAGATACGCAGTATTTT. Its protein product is CASSYNRVYTDTQYF. Full variable domain (missing parts from reference TRBV13 and TRBJ2-3): AAGVIQSPRHLIKEKRETATLKCYPIPRHDTVYWYQQGPGQDPQFLISFYEKMQSDKGSIPDRFSAQQFSDYHSELNMSSLELGDSALYFCASSYNRVYTDTQYFGPGTRLTVL.

This chain joins TRBV19 and TRBJ1-2; D possibly corresponds to TRBD1 (6 bases). V dropped 0 bases and J dropped 4 bases, with 12 bases sitting between them. The CDR3 runs 15 residues. From germline, CDR1 is LNHDA and CDR2 SQIVND (reference sequence). The CDR3 nucleotides read TGTGCCAGTAGTATAGACCAGACAGGCCGCTATGGCTACACCTTC. Translating gives CASSIDQTGRYGYTF. Based on the CDR3 plus reference TRBV19 and TRBJ1-2, the full variable domain is DGGITQSPKYLFRKEGQNVTLSCEQNLNHDAMYWYRQDPGQGLRLIYYSQIVNDFQKGDIAEGYSVSREKKESFPLTVTSAQKNPTAFYLCASSIDQTGRYGYTFGSGTRLTVV.

The chain couples TRBV5-1 to TRBJ2-5; TRBD2 aligns across 7 bases. The CDR3 covers 15 residues. From germline, CDR1 is SGHRS and CDR2 YFSETQ. The V and J ends lost 5 bases and 2 bases, in that order; junction bases with no gene match: 9. The CDR3 sequence: CASRILGGRQETQYF. CDR3 DNA: TGCGCCAGCAGAATCTTGGGAGGGAGACAAGAGACCCAGTACTTC.

This sequence joins TRBV18 and TRBJ2-1, with TRBD1 matching 10 bases. Germline V gives CDR1 KGHSH, CDR2 LQKENI. V lost 6 bases, J lost 2 bases, and 4 bases stayed unmatched. The CDR3 is 15 residues long. DNA for the CDR3: TGTGCCAGCTCCCCCGGACAGGGGGCCTACAATGAGCAGTTCTTC. It yields the protein CASSPGQGAYNEQFF.

The chain links TRBV6-5 to TRBJ2-3, with TRBD2 identical over 7 bases. This CDR3 comprises 16 residues. Trimming removed 2 bases from V and 5 bases from J; junction bases left unmatched: 10. Germline CDR1 MNHEY, CDR2 SVGAGI. The DNA of the CDR3 is TGTGCCAGCAGTTACGGGCCTAGCGGACGGGGAGATACGCAGTATTTT. Translating gives CASSYGPSGRGDTQYF.